Following are 32 T cell receptor beta chains from one sample sequenced in a study of vaccination effects on CD4 cells after COVID-19. Method: immunoSEQ multiplex PCR; TCRdb's copy keeps in-frame clones and lacks some. The table records 25,000 or so clones, more than 60% of them present only once. These receptors' antigens are unknown. Peptide-pool stimulation followed by sequencing identified expanded antigen-specific CD4+ clonotypes in the ViraFEST assay. The authors isolated CD4+ T cells after roughly eleven days of culture. Of the BNT162b2 and mRNA-1273 vaccines, participants received two doses of one or the other. The source material was CD4+ T cells from PBMCs cultured with SARS-CoV-2 spike peptides, sampled after COVID-19 vaccination. The origin of the receptors is a human donor who received a COVID-19 vaccine.

The rearrangement links TRBV21-1 to TRBJ2-7; the tabulated D call, TRBD1, remains unverified against the DNA. TRBV21-1 is described as a pseudogene. The CDR3 runs 15 residues. The CDR3 DNA sequence: TGTGCCAGCAGCAAACCGGGACAGGGAAATTACGAGCAGTACTTC. Residues: CASSKPGQGNYEQYF.

The CDR3 coding sequence is TGTGCCAGCAGCCCCTTCCGGGGCAGGGGGTCCCCTTTTGACTCTGGAAACACCATATATTTT. This codes for CASSPFRGRGSPFDSGNTIYF. V usage is TRBV21-1 and J usage is TRBJ1-3; no DNA check was done on the table's D call, TRBD1. TRBV21-1 is flagged as a pseudogene. The CDR3 totals 21 residues.

CDR3 residues: CASSLEVALTTGELFF. CDR3 in DNA: TGCGCCAGCAGCTTGGAGGTCGCCTTAACCACCGGGGAGCTGTTTTTT. The rearrangement links TRBV5-1 to TRBJ2-2; D ambiguous. The CDR3 covers 16 residues. Trimming left V 0 bases short and J 4 bases short, with 13 bases between. Germline loops: CDR1 SGHRS, CDR2 YFSETQ.

This chain uses TRBV5-1 with TRBJ2-3; no reliable D call. The CDR3 has 14 amino acids. Germline V gene lookup returns CDR1 SGHRS and CDR2 YFSETQ. Trimming removed 4 bases at V and 2 bases at J, with 11 bases between. The CDR3 DNA reads TGCGCCAGCAGCCCGGAGTGGGTCACAGATACGCAGTATTTT. Translating it yields CASSPEWVTDTQYF.

This sequence joins TRBV19 and TRBJ2-2; tentative D call: TRBD1 (6 bases). The germline V and J ends were trimmed by 7 bases and 2 bases, with 14 bases remaining between them. The germline gives CDR1 LNHDA, CDR2 SQIVND (reference sequence). The CDR3 is 15 amino acids. CDR3 bases: TGTGCCAGTACCCTGGGACACTCTAACACCGGGGAGCTGTTTTTT. Translation gives CASTLGHSNTGELFF.

In its sample, this clone was seen a few times. The chain has TRBV5-4 and TRBJ1-4, with TRBD1 identical over 7 bases. The CDR3 is made up of 14 amino acids. V trimming: 4 bases; J trimming: 5 bases; junction bases outside the gene matches: 5. Germline assignment: CDR1 SGHNT and CDR2 YYREEE (reference sequence). The CDR3 coding sequence is TGTGCCAGCAGCATGGGACAGCAAAATGAAAAACTGTTTTTT. Residues: CASSMGQQNEKLFF.

This chain connects TRBV27 to TRBJ2-7, with D maybe TRBD2 (5 bases). The germline V gene encodes CDR1 MNHEY and CDR2 SMNVEV (reference sequence). V lost 5 bases to trimming and J lost 6 bases, with 26 bases between them. This CDR3 region has 17 residues. CDR3 sequence: CASSPVFFYSGKVEQYF. The CDR3 DNA sequence: TGTGCCAGCAGTCCAGTGTTTTTTTACAGCGGTAAGGTCGAGCAGTACTTC.

This chain links TRBV5-6 with TRBJ2-3; 11 nucleotides match TRBD2. Losses at the gene ends were 0 bases for V and 3 bases for J; bases not matched to a gene: 9. The CDR3 contains 18 residues. The V gene's germline CDR1 is SGHDT and CDR2 YYEEEE. The CDR3 region has the DNA TGTGCCAGCAGCTTGGTAGTAGCGGGAGGGCCGAAGACAGATACGCAGTATTTT. Translation gives CASSLVVAGGPKTDTQYF.

This clone came up a few times. This chain connects TRBV6-1 to TRBJ2-2; D is undetermined. Germline V CDR1 and CDR2: MNHNS, SASEGT. The CDR3 has 14 residues. V was clipped by 2 bases and J by 4 bases, with 8 bases between them. The CDR3 reads CASSETHSTGELFF. The DNA of the CDR3 is TGTGCCAGCAGTGAAACACATAGCACCGGGGAGCTGTTTTTT.

DNA for the CDR3: TGTGCCAGCAGCCCGCGGCGGTCTAACTATGGCTACACCTTC. Translation: CASSPRRSNYGYTF. This chain joins TRBV7-9 and TRBJ1-2; D not resolved. The CDR3 runs to 14 residues. Germline CDR1 SEHNR, CDR2 FQNEAQ (reference sequence). The V and J ends lost 5 bases and 0 bases respectively, with 10 bases between them. Supplemented by reference TRBV7-9 and TRBJ1-2, the full variable domain reads DTGVSQNPRHKITKRGQNVTFRCDPISEHNRLYWYRQTLGQGPEFLTYFQNEAQLEKSRLLSDRFSAERPKGSFSTLEIQRTEQGDSAMYLCASSPRRSNYGYTFGSGTRLTVV.

This chain uses TRBV6-5 with TRBJ1-6, with D unclear. CDR3 length: 15 residues. Trimming stripped 6 bases from V and 4 bases from J, with 13 bases between. Germline values: CDR1 MNHEY, CDR2 SVGAGI. The CDR3 here is CASSQLAGYNSPLHF. The CDR3 nucleotides read TGTGCCAGCAGCCAGCTCGCGGGATATAATTCACCCCTCCACTTT.

The chain joins TRBV7-9 to TRBJ2-6, with 7 bases identical to TRBD1. The CDR3 runs to 18 residues. The germline gives CDR1 SEHNR, CDR2 FQNEAQ (reference sequence). Germline trimming cut 3 bases from V and 1 base from J; bases unmatched to any gene: 9. DNA for the CDR3: TGTGCCAGCAGCTTCCGTCAGGGGGTAACTTCTGGGGCCAACGTCCTGACTTTC. It is translated as CASSFRQGVTSGANVLTF.

This clone occurred a few times. V and J are TRBV10-1 and TRBJ1-6; a weak D match, TRBD1 (5 bases). This CDR3 contains 14 residues. Between the trimmed V and J ends, which lost 6 bases and 5 bases, there was a span of 11 bases. The germline V gene encodes CDR1 WNHNN and CDR2 SYGVQD (reference sequence). The DNA of the CDR3 is TGCGCCAGCAGCGAGACAGTGAATAATTCACCCCTCCACTTT. It is translated as CASSETVNNSPLHF.

The chain uses TRBV7-2 and TRBJ1-6; D perhaps matches TRBD1 (5 bases). Trimming removed 0 bases at V and 8 bases at J, with 14 bases between. Looked up from germline, CDR1 is SGHTA and CDR2 is FQGNSA. The CDR3 has 16 residues. The chain's CDR3 is CASSLASGGFYSPLHF. The CDR3 DNA sequence: TGTGCCAGCAGCTTAGCGTCGGGGGGGTTTTATTCACCCCTCCACTTT. Full variable domain (rest looked up from reference TRBV7-2 and TRBJ1-6): GAGVSQSPSNKVTEKGKDVELRCDPISGHTALYWYRQSLGQGLEFLIYFQGNSAPDKSGLPSDRFSAERTGGSVSTLTIQRTQQEDSAVYLCASSLASGGFYSPLHFGNGTRLTVT.

A single count supports this clone. V and J are TRBV29-1 and TRBJ1-2; D is perhaps TRBD1 (5 bases). This CDR3 spans 17 amino acids. The V end was cut by 0 bases, the J end by 6 bases, with 23 bases between. Germline V gene sequence: CDR1 SQVTM, CDR2 ANQGSEA. Here the CDR3 reads CSVEDLWPTGGLDGYTF. CDR3 nucleotides: TGCAGCGTTGAAGATCTTTGGCCAACAGGAGGGCTTGATGGCTACACCTTC.

This chain links TRBV7-8 with TRBJ2-5; 12 positions agree with TRBD2. Germline V gives CDR1 SGHVS, CDR2 FQNEAQ. The CDR3 loop spans 16 amino acids. J lost 5 bases, V lost 5 bases, and 9 bases had no gene match. This chain's CDR3 is CASSQTSGSFYETQYF. The DNA for the CDR3 is TGTGCCAGCAGCCAGACTAGCGGGAGCTTTTACGAGACCCAGTACTTC.

The CDR3 DNA reads TGTGCCAGCAGCCTTCTACAGATGGTCGGGCACGAGCAGTACTTC. It encodes CASSLLQMVGHEQYF. This chain uses TRBV27 with TRBJ2-7, with D hard to call. The ends were cut back, 6 bases at V and 5 bases at J, with 20 bases in the middle. Germline lookup yields CDR1 MNHEY and CDR2 SMNVEV (reference sequence). This CDR3 is 15 amino acids long.

This clone was observed a handful of times. The genes are TRBV30 and TRBJ2-2, with 11 positions matching TRBD2. The CDR3 sequence is 16 residues long. Germline lookup yields CDR1 GTSNPN and CDR2 SVGIG (reference sequence). V lost 3 bases to trimming and J lost 7 bases; unmatched junction nucleotides: 10. The chain's CDR3 is CAWRPRLAGRGGELFF. Here the CDR3 DNA reads TGTGCCTGGAGGCCCCGACTAGCGGGACGGGGCGGGGAGCTGTTTTTT.

This clone is medium-sized by share. V is TRBV7-8 and J is TRBJ2-2; D gene ambiguous. The germline CDR1 and CDR2 sequences are SGHVS and FQNEAQ. With 4 bases removed from V and 0 bases from J, the gap between germline ends came to 9 bases. The CDR3 extends over 15 amino acids. The CDR3 nucleotides are TGTGCCAGCAGCTGGGGTCTAGCGAACACCGGGGAGCTGTTTTTT. Its protein product is CASSWGLANTGELFF.

The gene calls are TRBV7-6 and TRBJ2-3, with TRBD2 matching 11 bases. V was pared by 5 bases and J by 3 bases, with 10 bases of the junction left unmatched. The germline gives CDR1 SGHVS, CDR2 FNYEAQ. The CDR3 runs 17 residues. The CDR3 protein is CASSPSVTSGRTDTQYF. CDR3 DNA sequence: TGTGCCAGCAGCCCCAGTGTCACTAGCGGGAGAACAGATACGCAGTATTTT.

Only a few counts were recorded for this clone. The V call is TRBV11-2, the J call TRBJ2-1, with D maybe TRBD1 (7 bases). With 2 bases removed from V and 7 bases from J, the gap between germline ends came to 12 bases. CDR3 size: 14 residues. Germline values: CDR1 SGHAT, CDR2 FQNNGV. The DNA of the CDR3 is TGTGCCAGCAGCTTATCGGGGGACAGAAATGAGCAGTTCTTC. It encodes CASSLSGDRNEQFF.

This chain uses TRBV15 with TRBJ2-5, with 8 bases matching TRBD2. The CDR3 sequence is 14 residues long. Germline V gene sequence: CDR1 LNHNV, CDR2 YYDKDF (reference sequence). The J segment lost 4 bases and the V segment lost 8 bases, leaving 9 bases of the junction unmatched. CDR3 nucleotides: TGTGCCACCTCCGGCCGGGGGGGCAGAGAGACCCAGTACTTC. As protein: CATSGRGGRETQYF.

The CDR3 loop reads CASSEARGTNEKLFF. The CDR3 coding sequence is TGTGCCAGCAGTGAAGCGCGGGGCACTAATGAAAAACTGTTTTTT. The gene calls are TRBV6-1 and TRBJ1-4, with a tentative D call TRBD1 (5 bases). V lost 0 bases and J 2 bases, leaving 7 bases between the germline ends. This CDR3 region has 15 residues. Per the germline V gene, CDR1 is MNHNS and CDR2 is SASEGT.

The J gene is TRBJ1-6, the V gene TRBV6-6, with no clear D. The CDR3 length is 13 residues. V lost 5 bases and J 7 bases, leaving 9 bases between the germline ends. The V gene's germline CDR1 is MNHNY and CDR2 SVGAGI (reference sequence). CDR3 in amino acids: CASSPTGNSPLHF. CDR3 DNA sequence: TGTGCCAGCAGTCCAACGGGGAATTCACCCCTCCACTTT.

This CDR3 is CASSQRLGVREYQETQYF. The CDR3 DNA follows: TGCGCCAGCAGCCAAAGGTTGGGGGTGAGGGAGTACCAAGAGACCCAGTACTTC. The chain links TRBV4-1 to TRBJ2-5; D assignment may be TRBD1 or TRBD2 (5 bases each). Trimming pared 2 bases from V and 0 bases from J, leaving 19 bases between. This CDR3 comprises 18 residues. The germline V gene encodes CDR1 MGHRA and CDR2 YSYEKL.

The CDR3 DNA sequence: TGTGCCAGCTCACCACCCCAAGGTTTCGAGGTCGACACTGAAGCTTTCTTT. Translating it yields CASSPPQGFEVDTEAFF. The J gene is TRBJ1-1, the V gene TRBV18; no clear D. Trimming pared 0 bases from V and 3 bases from J, leaving 17 bases between. Germline-derived CDR1 and CDR2 are KGHSH and LQKENI. This CDR3 spans 17 amino acids.

The chain links TRBV20-1 to TRBJ2-1; D call uncertain. The CDR3 totals 11 residues. CDR1 and CDR2 (germline): DFQATT, SNEGSKA (reference sequence). Between the trimmed V and J ends, which lost 4 bases and 6 bases, there was a span of 7 bases. The CDR3 reads CSATGANEQFF. The CDR3 bases are TGCAGTGCTACAGGCGCCAATGAGCAGTTCTTC.

V is TRBV7-9 and J is TRBJ2-3; possible D gene TRBD2, 6 bases. The CDR3 contains 15 residues. V was cut by 5 bases and J by 0 bases, with 12 bases left in between. CDR1 is SEHNR, CDR2 FQNEAQ, per germline (reference sequence). CDR3 nucleotide sequence: TGTGCCAGCAGCCACCTCGGGGGAAGCACAGATACGCAGTATTTT. Its translation is CASSHLGGSTDTQYF. The variable domain in full, with the rest retrieved from reference TRBV7-9 and TRBJ2-3, is DTGVSQNPRHKITKRGQNVTFRCDPISEHNRLYWYRQTLGQGPEFLTYFQNEAQLEKSRLLSDRFSAERPKGSFSTLEIQRTEQGDSAMYLCASSHLGGSTDTQYFGPGTRLTVL.

The rearrangement uses TRBV3-1 (or the pseudogene TRBV3-2) and TRBJ2-1; 10 bases match TRBD2. V trimming: 8 bases; J trimming: 9 bases; junction bases outside the gene matches: 10. Germline CDR1 is LGHDT and CDR2 is YNNKEL (reference sequence). The CDR3 consists of 14 residues. The CDR3 nucleotides read TGTGCCAGCGTTGGGCTAGCGGGAGCTGTTGAGCAGTTCTTC. This sequence encodes CASVGLAGAVEQFF.

The CDR3 DNA reads as TGTGCCAGCAGCTTAGAAGTATCGGGGGCGGGCACAGATACGCAGTATTTT. As protein: CASSLEVSGAGTDTQYF. The chain couples TRBV7-6 to TRBJ2-3; either TRBD1 or TRBD2 may supply D (6 bases each). The CDR3 sequence is 17 residues long. Germline V gene data show CDR1 as SGHVS and CDR2 as FNYEAQ. Trimming left V 1 base short and J 1 base short, with 15 bases between.

CDR3 protein: CASSLGPGRDYGYTF. Here the CDR3 DNA reads TGTGCCAGCAGCTTAGGTCCAGGGCGGGACTATGGCTACACCTTC. V is TRBV7-8 and J is TRBJ1-2, with D possibly being TRBD1 (5 bases). Germline V gives CDR1 SGHVS, CDR2 FQNEAQ. The germline V and J ends were trimmed by 1 base and 3 bases, with 12 bases remaining between them. The CDR3 totals 15 residues. The full variable domain, with the rest looked up from reference TRBV7-8 and TRBJ1-2, is GAGVSQSPRYKVAKRGQDVALRCDPISGHVSLFWYQQALGQGPEFLTYFQNEAQLDKSGLPSDRFFAERPEGSVSTLKIQRTQQEDSAVYLCASSLGPGRDYGYTFGSGTRLTVV.

The V call is TRBV19, the J call TRBJ2-1; D might be TRBD1 or TRBD2, each matching 5 bases. Germline V gene lookup returns CDR1 LNHDA and CDR2 SQIVND (reference sequence). Trimming removed 3 bases at V and 1 base at J, with 16 bases between. The CDR3 is 17 amino acids. The CDR3 DNA reads as TGTGCCAGTAGTATTAACGAGGGGAGCATTTCCTACAATGAGCAGTTCTTC. This sequence encodes CASSINEGSISYNEQFF.